The T cell receptor beta chain under discussion was sequenced for a study of T cell responses to AZD1222 COVID-19 vaccine. Trimming removed 3 bases from V and 2 bases from J, with 7 bases in between. Germline CDR1 and CDR2: SGHRS and YFSETQ. This CDR3 spans 13 amino acids. Sequencing was performed with immunoSEQ multiplex PCR; in TCRdb, only in-frame clones are kept and a portion is missing. The repertoire consists of about 92,000 clones, with 86% occurring once and the leading ten covering approximately 10%. The source of this sequence is an adult in good health. The sequencing used peripheral blood, collected on day 0 of AZD1222 vaccination. This chain connects TRBV5-1 to TRBJ2-3, with D possibly being TRBD2 (6 bases). This chain's CDR3 is CASSWDSTDTQYF. The CDR3 DNA reads as TGCGCCAGCAGCTGGGACTCCACAGATACGCAGTATTTT.